The following is a T cell receptor beta chain sequence with its context. Per the original methods: Reference gene primer amplification yielded estimated nucleated cell counts. Assay: immunoSEQ multiplex PCR; the TCRdb copy retains only in-frame clones and omits some. D and trimming were read from the DNA, whereas the V and J calls and clone size are those reported in that table. The top ten clones hold approximately 17% of a sample with roughly 53,000 clones, roughly 80% of them seen once. The data derive from a study of blood T cell repertoires in COVID-19. Study-wide context: Sites in the United States, Italy and Spain provided acute and convalescent COVID-19 samples. Nucleic acid was either cDNA or gDNA, and it came from T cells, B-cell-depleted T cells, or PBMCs.

J gave up 7 bases and V 0 bases, and 14 bases lay outside the gene matches. Per germline, CDR1 MNHEY and CDR2 SVGEGT. The CDR3 has 18 residues. The chain combines TRBV6-2 or TRBV6-3 with TRBJ1-5, with TRBD1 matching 8 bases. The sequence was collected from a man between 65 and 85 years old with active COVID-19. Specimen: peripheral blood. CDR3 nucleotide sequence: TGTGCCAGCAGTTACTCGATTCAGGGGGCGCTTTCGAGACAGCCCCAGCATTTT. It yields the protein CASSYSIQGALSRQPQHF.